What follows are 2 T cell receptor beta chains derived from one specimen sequenced in a study of human T cells and chemical hapten exposure. Time point noted: healthy volunteer bleed at 2 weeks. The study extracted total RNA from unfractionated whole blood. Via MiXCR, TCRdb re-called the RACE reads, giving one row per CDR3 protein. Of approximately 97,000 distinct CDR3 sequences listed, approximately 9% are singletons. The sample was whole blood. The receptors stem from a female donor in good health. Some clones in this sample may be carry-over from other donors' samples.

The rearrangement uses TRBV27 and TRBJ1-5; D call uncertain. Germline CDR1 reads MNHEY; CDR2 reads SMNVEV (reference sequence). CDR3 length: 15 residues. Between the trimmed V and J ends, which lost 4 bases and 3 bases, there was a span of 13 bases. The CDR3 loop reads CASSSTRRNNQPQHF. In DNA form, the CDR3 reads TGTGCCAGCAGTTCGACAAGGCGAAACAATCAGCCCCAGCATTTT.

Ten or more counts support this clonotype. The rearrangement links TRBV5-6 to TRBJ2-2; 13 nucleotides agree with TRBD2. Germline V gene lookup returns CDR1 SGHDT and CDR2 YYEEEE. Trimming at V came to 4 bases and at J to 4 bases, leaving 7 bases not matched to a gene. The CDR3 extends over 17 amino acids. The CDR3 coding sequence is TGTGCCAGCAGCCGCGGACTAGCGGGAGTGTTCACCGGGGAGCTGTTTTTT. Encoded protein: CASSRGLAGVFTGELFF.